Listed below are T cell receptor beta chains from one sample, sequenced in a study of a mutant IDH1 vaccine in newly diagnosed glioma. Data came from immunoSEQ multiplex PCR; TCRdb stores just in-frame clones and leaves some out. The sample lists around 70,000 clones, around 82% occurring once. Their target antigens are unknown. The sample consisted of PBMCs, taken from a glioma patient whose treatment included an IDH1 peptide vaccine. These receptors originate from a young man with glioma. CDR3s include the opening cysteine and the closing phenylalanine or tryptophan. Each record gives: CDR3 DNA, CDR3 protein, D gene, V gene, clone size, J gene. A D gene is named only where the DNA matches it firmly. The size field is filled for only some rows; it gives once, few, many or a size class.

cdr3_nt: TGTGCCAGCAGTGAAGTCCCGTATGGCTACACCTTC
cdr3_aa: CASSEVPYGYTF
d_call: .
v_call: TRBV25-1
clone_size: .
j_call: TRBJ1-2

cdr3_nt: TGCGCCAGCAGCCAAGATCACGCGACAGGGCTTGGAAACACCATATATTTT
cdr3_aa: CASSQDHATGLGNTIYF
d_call: TRBD1
v_call: TRBV4-3
clone_size: .
j_call: TRBJ1-3

cdr3_nt: TGTGCCAGCAGCTTCACCGGGACCTCCTCCTACGAGCAGTACTTC
cdr3_aa: CASSFTGTSSYEQYF
d_call: .
v_call: TRBV6-5
clone_size: once
j_call: TRBJ2-7

cdr3_nt: TGTGCCAGCAGCCCGGGACTAGCGGGAGCGGGGGAGCAGTACTTC
cdr3_aa: CASSPGLAGAGEQYF
d_call: TRBD2
v_call: TRBV14
clone_size: once
j_call: TRBJ2-7

cdr3_nt: TGTGCCAGCAGCGGCCGAGGGTTGGACGAGCAGTACTTC
cdr3_aa: CASSGRGLDEQYF
d_call: .
v_call: TRBV21-1
clone_size: .
j_call: TRBJ2-7

cdr3_nt: TGTGCCAGTAGTATCTCCGGGACAGGGAGCTACGAGCAGTACTTC
cdr3_aa: CASSISGTGSYEQYF
d_call: TRBD1
v_call: TRBV19
clone_size: .
j_call: TRBJ2-7

cdr3_nt: TGTGCCACCAGCACATCCCGACTAGCGGAGCAGTACTTC
cdr3_aa: CATSTSRLAEQYF
d_call: TRBD2
v_call: TRBV15
clone_size: .
j_call: TRBJ2-7

cdr3_nt: TGTGCCAGCAGGCCAAGGTTTGCAGGAGACACTGAAGCTTTCTTT
cdr3_aa: CASRPRFAGDTEAFF
d_call: .
v_call: TRBV6-1
clone_size: .
j_call: TRBJ1-1

cdr3_nt: TGTGCCAGCAGTAGAGATTCAGGGAAGGCCCAGTACTTC
cdr3_aa: CASSRDSGKAQYF
d_call: .
v_call: TRBV25-1
clone_size: .
j_call: TRBJ2-5

cdr3_nt: TGTGCCAGCAGCTTACTGGGAGAGGGGACTGAAGCTTTCTTT
cdr3_aa: CASSLLGEGTEAFF
d_call: .
v_call: TRBV5-4
clone_size: .
j_call: TRBJ1-1

cdr3_nt: TGTGCCAGCAGCCCGGGGGGGACAGGCAACTACGAGCAGTACTTC
cdr3_aa: CASSPGGTGNYEQYF
d_call: .
v_call: TRBV5-4
clone_size: .
j_call: TRBJ2-7

cdr3_nt: TGCGCCAGCAGCTCGGGGTCTCTACTGGGGGAAAAACTGTTTTTT
cdr3_aa: CASSSGSLLGEKLFF
d_call: .
v_call: TRBV4-3
clone_size: .
j_call: TRBJ1-4

cdr3_nt: TGTGCCACCTCTTCCTTCCGGGCCCCATCTAACTATGGCTACACCTTC
cdr3_aa: CATSSFRAPSNYGYTF
d_call: .
v_call: TRBV13
clone_size: .
j_call: TRBJ1-2

cdr3_nt: TGTGCCAGCAGCTTTGACAGGGGGAATCAGCCCCAGCATTTT
cdr3_aa: CASSFDRGNQPQHF
d_call: TRBD1
v_call: TRBV7-2
clone_size: .
j_call: TRBJ1-5

cdr3_nt: TGTGCCAGCAGTTTTAATGTCTTGGCTGAAGCTTTCTTT
cdr3_aa: CASSFNVLAEAFF
d_call: .
v_call: TRBV27
clone_size: .
j_call: TRBJ1-1

cdr3_nt: TGTGCCAGCAGGTTGACAGCCTCCGCGAATCAGCCCCAGCATTTT
cdr3_aa: CASRLTASANQPQHF
d_call: .
v_call: TRBV6-1
clone_size: .
j_call: TRBJ1-5

cdr3_nt: TGTGCCATCAGTGAGTCGAAGGGGGGGACTGAAGCTTTCTTT
cdr3_aa: CAISESKGGTEAFF
d_call: .
v_call: TRBV10-3
clone_size: .
j_call: TRBJ1-1

cdr3_nt: TGCGCCAGCAGCTTCCGACAGGGGGCGAAAGGCTACACCTTC
cdr3_aa: CASSFRQGAKGYTF
d_call: TRBD1
v_call: TRBV4-3
clone_size: .
j_call: TRBJ1-2

cdr3_nt: TGTGCCTCCAGCAGGGGGCGCGACTATGGCTACACCTTC
cdr3_aa: CASSRGRDYGYTF
d_call: TRBD1
v_call: TRBV30
clone_size: .
j_call: TRBJ1-2

cdr3_nt: TGTGCCAGCAGCTTTAACCAAGGCTCCTACAATGAGCAGTTCTTC
cdr3_aa: CASSFNQGSYNEQFF
d_call: .
v_call: TRBV2
clone_size: .
j_call: TRBJ2-1

cdr3_nt: TGTGCCAGCTCACCAGAACAGACCCTCTATGGCTACACCTTC
cdr3_aa: CASSPEQTLYGYTF
d_call: .
v_call: TRBV18
clone_size: .
j_call: TRBJ1-2

cdr3_nt: TGTGCCAGCAGCACGACTAACAGGTTCTCAAGCTCCTATAATTCACCCCTCCACTTT
cdr3_aa: CASSTTNRFSSSYNSPLHF
d_call: .
v_call: TRBV5-6
clone_size: .
j_call: TRBJ1-6

cdr3_nt: TGTGCCTGGAGTGTATCTAGCGGCACAGATACGCAGTATTTT
cdr3_aa: CAWSVSSGTDTQYF
d_call: .
v_call: TRBV30
clone_size: .
j_call: TRBJ2-3

cdr3_nt: TGTGCCAGCAGCCAAGGGACAGGGCGCTCCTACGAGCAGTACTTC
cdr3_aa: CASSQGTGRSYEQYF
d_call: TRBD1
v_call: TRBV14
clone_size: .
j_call: TRBJ2-7

cdr3_nt: TGCGCCAGCAGCCAAGAGCGGGGCTACGAGCAGTACTTC
cdr3_aa: CASSQERGYEQYF
d_call: .
v_call: TRBV4-3
clone_size: .
j_call: TRBJ2-7

cdr3_nt: TGTGCCAGTAGTATCGAGGGGGCTGTAACCGGGGAGCTGTTTTTT
cdr3_aa: CASSIEGAVTGELFF
d_call: TRBD1
v_call: TRBV19
clone_size: .
j_call: TRBJ2-2

cdr3_nt: TGTGCCAGCAGTTTTAGGAGCGGCGGTCCAACAGGGTCCTACGAGCAGTACTTC
cdr3_aa: CASSFRSGGPTGSYEQYF
d_call: .
v_call: TRBV28
clone_size: .
j_call: TRBJ2-7

cdr3_nt: TGTGCCAGCAGTTACCGTGGGGGAGAGAACACTGAAGCTTTCTTT
cdr3_aa: CASSYRGGENTEAFF
d_call: .
v_call: TRBV6-6
clone_size: .
j_call: TRBJ1-1

cdr3_nt: TGTGCCAGCAGCGTAGGACACAACACTGAAGCTTTCTTT
cdr3_aa: CASSVGHNTEAFF
d_call: .
v_call: TRBV9
clone_size: .
j_call: TRBJ1-1